This entry describes one T cell receptor (beta chain). Its target is not known. This sample was included in a study of cytomegalovirus exposure and HLA in healthy donors. Study background: Early released data had about 80 million unique TCRs, all coming from HLA-typed donors. Broader study findings: When the data were analyzed later, several of the most significant clusters appeared to be linked to common viral pathogens. In a later analysis, DRB1 alleles had the most associated TCRs; HLA-C alleles the fewest. According to reports, the classifier identified cytomegalovirus status with high specificity and sensitivity.

CDR1 and CDR2 from the germline V gene are MNHEY and SMNVEV (reference sequence). Deletions cut 2 bases from V and 8 bases from J, with 13 bases between. The CDR3 extends over 15 amino acids. Researchers ran the PCR with 60 Vbeta and 13 Jbeta primers. Measured with immunoSEQ multiplex PCR; TCRdb has only the in-frame clones, and not every one. Here the sample table reports about 130,000 clones. The V call is TRBV27, the J call TRBJ1-6; a weak D match, TRBD1 (6 bases). The sequencing input was PBMCs. This clonotype was sampled from a woman between 55 and 75 years old in good health and CMV-seronegative. DNA for the CDR3: TGTGCCAGCAGTTTAAAGAACAGGGTCGATTCACCCCTCCACTTT. It yields the protein CASSLKNRVDSPLHF.